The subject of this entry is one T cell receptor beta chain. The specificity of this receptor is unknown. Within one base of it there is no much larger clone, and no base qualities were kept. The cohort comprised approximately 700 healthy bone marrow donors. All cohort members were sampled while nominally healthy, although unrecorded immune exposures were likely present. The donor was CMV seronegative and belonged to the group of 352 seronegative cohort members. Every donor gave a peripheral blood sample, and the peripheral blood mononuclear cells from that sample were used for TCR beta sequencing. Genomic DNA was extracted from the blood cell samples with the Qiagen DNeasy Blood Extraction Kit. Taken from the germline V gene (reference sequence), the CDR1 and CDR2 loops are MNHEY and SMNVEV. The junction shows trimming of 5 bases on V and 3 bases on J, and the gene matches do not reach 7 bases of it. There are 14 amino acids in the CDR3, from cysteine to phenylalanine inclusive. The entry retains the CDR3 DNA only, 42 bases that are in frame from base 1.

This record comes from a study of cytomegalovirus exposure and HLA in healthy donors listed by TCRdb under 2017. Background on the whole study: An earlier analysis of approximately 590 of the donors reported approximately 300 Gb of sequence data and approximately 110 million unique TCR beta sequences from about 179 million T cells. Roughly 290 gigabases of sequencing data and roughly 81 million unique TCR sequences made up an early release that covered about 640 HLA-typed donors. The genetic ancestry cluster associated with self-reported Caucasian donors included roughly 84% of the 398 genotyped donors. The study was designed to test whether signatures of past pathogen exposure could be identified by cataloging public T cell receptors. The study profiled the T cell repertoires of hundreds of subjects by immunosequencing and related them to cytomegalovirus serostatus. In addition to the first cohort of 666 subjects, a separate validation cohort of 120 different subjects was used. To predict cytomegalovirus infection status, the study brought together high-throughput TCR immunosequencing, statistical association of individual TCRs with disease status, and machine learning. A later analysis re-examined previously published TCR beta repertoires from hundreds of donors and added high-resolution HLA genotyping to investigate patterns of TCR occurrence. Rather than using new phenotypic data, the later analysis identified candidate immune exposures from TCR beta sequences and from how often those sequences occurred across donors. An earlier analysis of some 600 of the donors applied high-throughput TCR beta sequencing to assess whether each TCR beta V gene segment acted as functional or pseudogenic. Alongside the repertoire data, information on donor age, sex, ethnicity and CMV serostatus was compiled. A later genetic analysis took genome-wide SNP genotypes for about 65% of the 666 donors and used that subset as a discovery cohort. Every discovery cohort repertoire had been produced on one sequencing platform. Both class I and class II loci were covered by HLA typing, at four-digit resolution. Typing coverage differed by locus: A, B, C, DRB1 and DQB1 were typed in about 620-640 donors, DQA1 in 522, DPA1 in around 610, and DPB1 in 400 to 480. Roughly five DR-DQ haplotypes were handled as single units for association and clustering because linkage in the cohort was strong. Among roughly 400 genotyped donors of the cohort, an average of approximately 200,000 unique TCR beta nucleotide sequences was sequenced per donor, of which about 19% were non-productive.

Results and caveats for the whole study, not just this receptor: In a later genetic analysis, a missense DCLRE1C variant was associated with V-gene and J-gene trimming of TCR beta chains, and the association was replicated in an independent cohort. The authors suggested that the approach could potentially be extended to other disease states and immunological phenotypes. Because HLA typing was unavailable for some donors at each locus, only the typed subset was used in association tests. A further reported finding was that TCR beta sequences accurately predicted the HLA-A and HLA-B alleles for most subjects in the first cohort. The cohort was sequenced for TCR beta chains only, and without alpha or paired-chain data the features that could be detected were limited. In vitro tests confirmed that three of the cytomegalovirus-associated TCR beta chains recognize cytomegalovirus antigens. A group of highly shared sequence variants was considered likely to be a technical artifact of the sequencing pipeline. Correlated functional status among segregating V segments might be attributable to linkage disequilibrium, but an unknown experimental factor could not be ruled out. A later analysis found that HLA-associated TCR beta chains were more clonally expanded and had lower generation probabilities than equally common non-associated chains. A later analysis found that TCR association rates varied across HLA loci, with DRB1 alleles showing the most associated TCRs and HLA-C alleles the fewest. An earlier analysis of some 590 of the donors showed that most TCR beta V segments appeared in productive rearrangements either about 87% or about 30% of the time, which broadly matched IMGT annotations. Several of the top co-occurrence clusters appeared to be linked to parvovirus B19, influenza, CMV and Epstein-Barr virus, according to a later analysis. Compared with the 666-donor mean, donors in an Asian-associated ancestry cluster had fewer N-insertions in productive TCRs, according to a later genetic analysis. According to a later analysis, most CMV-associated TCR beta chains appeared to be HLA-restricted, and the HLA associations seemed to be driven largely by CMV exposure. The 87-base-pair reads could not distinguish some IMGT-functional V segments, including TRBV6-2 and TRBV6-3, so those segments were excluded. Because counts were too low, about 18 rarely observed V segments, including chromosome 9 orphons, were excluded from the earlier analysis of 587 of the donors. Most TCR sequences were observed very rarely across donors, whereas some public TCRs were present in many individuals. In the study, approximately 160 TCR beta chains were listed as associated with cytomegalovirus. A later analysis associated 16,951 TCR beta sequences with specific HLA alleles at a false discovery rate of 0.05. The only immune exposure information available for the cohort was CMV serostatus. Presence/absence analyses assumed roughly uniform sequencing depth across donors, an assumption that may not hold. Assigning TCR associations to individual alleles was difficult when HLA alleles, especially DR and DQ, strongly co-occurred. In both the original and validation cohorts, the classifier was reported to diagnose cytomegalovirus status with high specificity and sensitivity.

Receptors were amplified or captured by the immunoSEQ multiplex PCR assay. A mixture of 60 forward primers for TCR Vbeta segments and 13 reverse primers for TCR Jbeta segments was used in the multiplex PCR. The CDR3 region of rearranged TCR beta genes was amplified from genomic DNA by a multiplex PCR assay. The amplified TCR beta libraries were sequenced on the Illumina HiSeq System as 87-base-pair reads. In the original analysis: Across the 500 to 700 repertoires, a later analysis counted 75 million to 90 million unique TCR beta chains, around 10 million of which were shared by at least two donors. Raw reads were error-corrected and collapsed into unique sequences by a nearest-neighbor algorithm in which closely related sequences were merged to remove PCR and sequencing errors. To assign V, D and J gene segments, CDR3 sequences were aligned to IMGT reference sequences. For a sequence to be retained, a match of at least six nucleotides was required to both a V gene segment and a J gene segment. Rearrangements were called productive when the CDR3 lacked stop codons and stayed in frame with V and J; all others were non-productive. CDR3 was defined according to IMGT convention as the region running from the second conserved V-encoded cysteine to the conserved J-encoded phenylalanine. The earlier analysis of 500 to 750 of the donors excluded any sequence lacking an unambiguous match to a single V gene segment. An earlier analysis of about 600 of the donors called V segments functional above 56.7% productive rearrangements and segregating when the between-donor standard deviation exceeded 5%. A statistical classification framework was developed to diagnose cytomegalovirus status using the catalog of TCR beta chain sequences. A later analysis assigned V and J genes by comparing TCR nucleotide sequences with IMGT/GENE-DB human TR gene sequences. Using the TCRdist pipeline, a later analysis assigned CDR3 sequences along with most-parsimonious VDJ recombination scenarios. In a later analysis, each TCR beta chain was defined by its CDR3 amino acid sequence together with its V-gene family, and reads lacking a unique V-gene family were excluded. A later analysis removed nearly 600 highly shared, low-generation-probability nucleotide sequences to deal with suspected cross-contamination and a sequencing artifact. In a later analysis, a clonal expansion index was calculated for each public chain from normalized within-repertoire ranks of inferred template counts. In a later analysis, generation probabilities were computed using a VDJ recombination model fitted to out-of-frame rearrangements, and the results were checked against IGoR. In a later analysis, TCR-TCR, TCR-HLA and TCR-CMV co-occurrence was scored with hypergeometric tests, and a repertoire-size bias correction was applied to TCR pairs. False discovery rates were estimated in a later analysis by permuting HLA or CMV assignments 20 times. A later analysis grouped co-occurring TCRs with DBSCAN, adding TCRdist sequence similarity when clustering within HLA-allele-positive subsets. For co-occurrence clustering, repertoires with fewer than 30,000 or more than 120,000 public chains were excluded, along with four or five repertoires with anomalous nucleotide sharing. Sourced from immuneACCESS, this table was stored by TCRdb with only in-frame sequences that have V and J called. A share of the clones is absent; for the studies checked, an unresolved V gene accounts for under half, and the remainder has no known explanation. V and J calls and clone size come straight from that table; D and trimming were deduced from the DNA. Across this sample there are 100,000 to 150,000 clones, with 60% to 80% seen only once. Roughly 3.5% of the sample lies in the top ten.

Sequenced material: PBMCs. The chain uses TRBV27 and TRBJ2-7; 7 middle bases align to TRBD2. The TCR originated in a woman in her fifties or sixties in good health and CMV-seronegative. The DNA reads TGTGCCAGCAGTCCTCTAGCGGAGGTCTACGAGCAGTACTTC. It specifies CASSPLAEVYEQYF.